The clone carrying this T cell receptor beta chain has only a few counts. Its antigen is as yet unknown. Not a single patient had been given any form of treatment at any point before undergoing thyroid surgery. TCRdb re-clonotyped the PCR reads via MiXCR. The data contain approximately 5,400 clones, roughly 34% of them singletons. The data stem from a study of metastatic and nonmetastatic thyroid tumors. Study-level points and caveats: Reportedly, malignant thyroid tumors had significantly higher TCR beta diversity than benign nodules, in blood and tumor.

Input material: adjacent normal tissue. The clonotype originates from a female donor with papillary thyroid cancer or a benign thyroid nodule (not recorded which). Some clones in this sample may be carry-over from other donors' samples.

Here the CDR3 reads CSAMAETANYGYTF. The CDR3 DNA reads as TGCAGTGCTATGGCCGAGACAGCTAACTATGGCTACACCTTC. This chain connects TRBV20-1 to TRBJ1-2; D perhaps matches TRBD1 (5 bases). Trimming cost V 4 bases and J 0 bases, with 12 bases left between them. The CDR3 spans 14 residues. Germline assignment: CDR1 DFQATT and CDR2 SNEGSKA (reference sequence).